These 24 T cell receptor beta chains came from one sample sequenced in a study of beta chain features in type 1 diabetes. TCRB transcripts that were expressed got sequenced, as all of the isolated RNA had been reverse transcribed. Some clones are missing from TCRdb's copy, which holds only in-frame ones; the method was immunoSEQ multiplex PCR. The table records some 180,000 clones, more than 10% of them present only once. The sequencing input was central memory CD4+ T cells from blood. These receptor sequences come from a woman aged 18-29 years in good health.

This clone has a handful of counts. The chain carries TRBV23-1 and TRBJ2-4; D is possibly TRBD1 (5 bases). TRBV23-1 is treated as an ORF (open reading frame) with a function not yet certain. V lost 0 bases and J 1 base, leaving 13 bases between the germline ends. The CDR3 runs to 17 residues. CDR3 coding DNA: TGCGCCAGCAGTCAATCGAGCAGGGTGGGGGCCAAAAACATTCAGTACTTC. This encodes CASSQSSRVGAKNIQYF.

The V gene is TRBV14, the J gene TRBJ1-3; no definite D call. The CDR3 has 16 amino acids. Germline values: CDR1 SGHDN, CDR2 FVKESK. V lost 0 bases, J lost 4 bases, and 13 bases lay in between. Written as DNA, the CDR3 is TGTGCCAGCAGCCAAGAGCTCCCCCGGGTGGGAAACACCATATATTTT. Its protein product is CASSQELPRVGNTIYF.

This chain connects TRBV6-5 to TRBJ1-1; no reliable D call. CDR3 length equals 11 residues. Germline-derived CDR1 and CDR2 are MNHEY and SVGAGI. The ends were cut back, 4 bases at V and 3 bases at J, with 3 bases in the middle. CDR3 nucleotide sequence: TGTGCCAGCAGTTCGTACACTGAAGCTTTCTTT. Its translation is CASSSYTEAFF.

Comments on this clone: This specimen includes other DNA sequences encoding the same CDR3. The chain is built from TRBV14 and TRBJ2-7; 10 bases fit TRBD2. V was pared by 1 base and J by 4 bases, with 4 bases of the junction left unmatched. The CDR3 spans 15 residues. Germline assignment: CDR1 SGHDN and CDR2 FVKESK. CDR3 region: CASSQGASGSYEQYF. CDR3 nucleotide sequence: TGTGCCAGCAGCCAAGGGGCTAGCGGGAGTTACGAGCAGTACTTC.

This clone was counted between two and nine times. The chain couples TRBV29-1 to TRBJ2-7, with 7 bases identical to TRBD1. Germline CDR1 and CDR2: SQVTM and ANQGSEA. The CDR3 contains 13 residues. The V and J ends lost 3 bases and 5 bases, in that order; junction bases with no gene match: 7. CDR3 amino acids: CSVESGQLNEQYF. As DNA, the CDR3 is TGCAGCGTTGAGTCGGGACAGCTCAACGAGCAGTACTTC.

The chain is built from TRBV5-8 and TRBJ2-7, with TRBD2 matching 10 bases. Per germline, CDR1 SGHTS and CDR2 YDEGEE. The CDR3 extends over 16 amino acids. Trimming cost V 0 bases and J 6 bases; bases outside gene matches: 9. The CDR3 here is CASSLDPVAGGSEQYF. CDR3 bases: TGTGCCAGCAGCTTGGATCCGGTAGCGGGAGGATCCGAGCAGTACTTC.

The chain uses TRBV27 and TRBJ2-7, with 10 bases fitting TRBD2. This CDR3 has 16 residues. Germline V lookup: CDR1 MNHEY, CDR2 SMNVEV (reference sequence). The V segment lost 5 bases and the J segment 2 bases; nucleotides outside the gene matches: 9. CDR3 nucleotide sequence: TGTGCCAGCAGTCAGGGACTAGCGAGTTTTACCTACGAGCAGTACTTC. Protein sequence: CASSQGLASFTYEQYF.

The CDR3 reads CASSQWGLVHEQYF. In DNA, the CDR3 is TGCGCCAGCAGTCAGTGGGGACTAGTCCACGAGCAGTACTTC. This chain connects TRBV23-1 to TRBJ2-7; 8 bases are a match to TRBD2. TRBV23-1 is designated an ORF whose function remains uncertain. This CDR3 contains 14 residues. With 3 bases clipped from V and 5 bases from J, the junction kept 6 bases outside the gene matches.

This clone was observed a few times. The gene calls are TRBV6-5 and TRBJ2-5, with a tentative D call TRBD2 (5 bases). Germline-derived CDR1 and CDR2 are MNHEY and SVGAGI. The V and J ends lost 10 bases and 0 bases respectively, with 12 bases between them. CDR3 size: 13 residues. CDR3 amino acids: CATTSGNQETQYF. The CDR3 DNA reads as TGTGCCACGACGTCGGGGAACCAAGAGACCCAGTACTTC.

CDR3 protein: CSVAQYYEQYF. The CDR3 DNA is TGCAGCGTTGCCCAGTACTACGAGCAGTACTTC. The chain employs TRBV29-1 and TRBJ2-7; D is unclear. Germline lookup yields CDR1 SQVTM and CDR2 ANQGSEA. The CDR3 extends over 11 amino acids. Trimming shortened V by 4 bases and J by 3 bases, and 7 bases separated the two germline ends.

This clone has just a few counts. The chain couples TRBV6-6 to TRBJ2-1, with 11 bases identical to TRBD2. The length of the CDR3 is 12 residues. V gave up 4 bases and J gave up 13 bases; unmatched junction bases: 3. Germline-derived CDR1 and CDR2 are MNHNY and SVGAGI (reference sequence). CDR3 sequence reads: CASSSLAGVQFF. CDR3 DNA sequence: TGTGCCAGCAGTTCACTAGCGGGAGTACAGTTCTTC.

This clone was seen only a few times. The rearrangement uses TRBV9 and TRBJ1-2; a possible D gene is TRBD1 (5 bases). V lost 0 bases and J lost 6, with 12 bases in between. The CDR3 runs 14 residues. In germline, CDR1 is SGDLS, CDR2 YYNGEE. The CDR3 reads CASSVDDRRDGYTF. CDR3 nucleotide sequence: TGTGCCAGCAGCGTAGACGACAGAAGAGATGGCTACACCTTC. Filled out from reference TRBV9 and TRBJ1-2, the complete variable domain reads DSGVTQTPKHLITATGQRVTLRCSPRSGDLSVYWYQQSLDQGLQFLIQYYNGEERAKGNILERFSAQQFPDLHSELNLSSLELGDSALYFCASSVDDRRDGYTFGSGTRLTVV.

V usage is TRBV18 and J usage is TRBJ2-4, with D perhaps TRBD2 (6 bases). Germline V gives CDR1 KGHSH, CDR2 LQKENI. Between the trimmed V and J ends, which lost 3 bases and 1 base, there was a span of 16 bases. CDR3 size: 17 residues. The CDR3: CASSPLGGLKAKNIQYF. Written as DNA, the CDR3 is TGTGCCAGCTCACCGTTGGGGGGTTTGAAGGCCAAAAACATTCAGTACTTC.

The CDR3 region has the DNA TGTGCCAGCGGGGGGAGGAGGGAACTAGCCAAAAACATTCAGTACTTC. Protein: CASGGRRELAKNIQYF. The chain links TRBV27 to TRBJ2-4; D is possibly TRBD2 (6 bases). The germline V gene encodes CDR1 MNHEY and CDR2 SMNVEV (reference sequence). V shed 8 bases and J shed 0 bases, with 17 bases lying between them. CDR3 length: 16 residues.

This clone was seen a few times. The chain has TRBV5-1 and TRBJ1-2; the match to TRBD1 covers 9 bases. This CDR3 comprises 13 residues. Germline CDR1 reads SGHRS; CDR2 reads YFSETQ. The trim removed 2 bases at V and 6 bases at J, leaving 2 bases unmatched. The chain's CDR3 is CASSLRQGDGYTF. CDR3 sequence (DNA): TGCGCCAGCAGCTTACGACAGGGGGATGGCTACACCTTC.

This CDR3 reads CASSPQAGLQGFF. The CDR3 DNA reads TGTGCCAGCAGTCCCCAGGCGGGACTCCAAGGGTTCTTC. The chain carries TRBV27 and TRBJ2-1, with D perhaps TRBD2 (6 bases). V was clipped by 5 bases and J by 15 bases, with 20 bases between them. In germline, CDR1 is MNHEY, CDR2 SMNVEV (reference sequence). The length of the CDR3 is 13 residues.

This clone has more than one count but fewer than ten. DNA of the CDR3: TGCAGTGCTAGACAGTTGGAGATTCAGTACTTC. Amino acids: CSARQLEIQYF. The rearrangement uses TRBV20-1 and TRBJ2-4, with D hard to call. The germline V gene encodes CDR1 DFQATT and CDR2 SNEGSKA (reference sequence). The germline V and J ends were trimmed by 2 bases and 10 bases, with 9 bases remaining between them. The CDR3 spans 11 residues.

The chain links TRBV5-4 to TRBJ2-7; D is perhaps TRBD2 (5 bases). The length of the CDR3 is 12 residues. The V end lost 8 bases, the J end lost 2 bases, and 11 bases lay between the germline ends. Germline V gene lookup returns CDR1 SGHNT and CDR2 YYREEE (reference sequence). The CDR3 sequence is CARRASAYEQYF. The CDR3 DNA reads as TGTGCCAGGAGGGCATCAGCCTACGAGCAGTACTTC.

The CDR3 sequence is CASSVAVRVRETQYF. The DNA of the CDR3 is TGTGCCAGCAGCGTAGCTGTCAGGGTCCGGGAGACCCAGTACTTC. The gene calls are TRBV9 and TRBJ2-5; D possibly corresponds to TRBD1 (5 bases). Trimming removed 0 bases from V and 5 bases from J, with 14 bases in between. From germline, CDR1 is SGDLS and CDR2 YYNGEE. The CDR3 is 15 residues long. The full variable domain, rest sourced from reference TRBV9 and TRBJ2-5, is DSGVTQTPKHLITATGQRVTLRCSPRSGDLSVYWYQQSLDQGLQFLIQYYNGEERAKGNILERFSAQQFPDLHSELNLSSLELGDSALYFCASSVAVRVRETQYFGPGTRLLVL.

This clone was observed a few times. V usage is TRBV7-2 and J usage is TRBJ2-7, with D perhaps matching TRBD1 (5 bases). V was shortened by 2 bases and J by 9 bases, with 8 bases between the two germline ends. This CDR3 is 11 amino acids long. Germline lookup yields CDR1 SGHTA and CDR2 FQGNSA. For the CDR3, the DNA is TGTGCCAGCAGCTTACTGACAGTGCAGTACTTC. It yields the protein CASSLLTVQYF.

This clone was found a few times. The gene calls are TRBV18 and TRBJ2-1; the D gene is possibly TRBD1 (5 bases). The CDR3 totals 15 residues. Trimming cost V 11 bases and J 1 base, with 18 bases left between them. In germline, CDR1 is KGHSH, CDR2 LQKENI. The CDR3 DNA reads as TGTGCCGCGACCCCAGGGCTAGTGTCCTACAATGAGCAGTTCTTC. Encoded protein: CAATPGLVSYNEQFF. Together with reference TRBV18 and TRBJ2-1, the CDR3 gives the full variable domain: NAGVMQNPRHLVRRRGQEARLRCSPMKGHSHVYWYRQLPEEGLKFMVYLQKENIIDESGMPKERFSAEFPKEGPSILRIQQVVRGDSAAYFCAATPGLVSYNEQFFGPGTRLTVL.

This clone was picked up a small number of times. This CDR3 reads CASSQDRTGMGEQYF. Written as DNA, the CDR3 is TGTGCCAGCAGCCAAGATCGAACGGGGATGGGCGAGCAGTACTTC. The V and J genes are TRBV14 and TRBJ2-7; D is possibly TRBD2 (5 bases). Germline CDR1 is SGHDN and CDR2 is FVKESK. CDR3 size: 15 residues. Trimming cost V 0 bases and J 6 bases, with 15 bases left between them.

The V call is TRBV28, the J call TRBJ2-7; D perhaps matches TRBD2 (7 bases). This CDR3 contains 13 residues. V lost 7 bases and J lost 2, with 12 bases in between. Germline CDR1 reads MDHEN; CDR2 reads SYDVKM. This CDR3 is CASTPGGAYEQYF. CDR3 DNA sequence: TGTGCCAGCACCCCGGGGGGCGCCTACGAGCAGTACTTC.

This clone was detected ten times or more. The gene calls are TRBV11-2 and TRBJ2-7, with 10 bases that match TRBD2. This CDR3 has 14 residues. CDR1 is SGHAT and CDR2 is FQNNGV in the germline V gene. Trimming at V came to 3 bases and at J to 3 bases, leaving 2 bases not matched to a gene. Here the CDR3 DNA reads TGTGCCAGCAGCTTTCTAGCGGGAGACTACGAGCAGTACTTC. Amino acids: CASSFLAGDYEQYF.